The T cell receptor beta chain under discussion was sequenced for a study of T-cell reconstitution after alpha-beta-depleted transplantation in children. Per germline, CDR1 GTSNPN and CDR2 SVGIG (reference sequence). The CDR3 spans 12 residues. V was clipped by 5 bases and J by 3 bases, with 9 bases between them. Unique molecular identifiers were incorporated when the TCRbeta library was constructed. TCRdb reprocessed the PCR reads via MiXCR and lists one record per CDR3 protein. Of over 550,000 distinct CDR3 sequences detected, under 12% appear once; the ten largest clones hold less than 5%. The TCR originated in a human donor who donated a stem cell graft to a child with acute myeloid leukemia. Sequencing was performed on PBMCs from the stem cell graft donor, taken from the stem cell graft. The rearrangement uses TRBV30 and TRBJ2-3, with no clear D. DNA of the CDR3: TGTGCCTGGGAGCGCCCGACAGATACGCAGTATTTT. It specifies CAWERPTDTQYF.